Each of the 7 T cell receptor beta chains below was sequenced from the same sample in a study of T cell responses to AZD1222 COVID-19 vaccine. Method: immunoSEQ multiplex PCR; TCRdb's copy keeps in-frame clones and lacks some. The sample has some 110,000 clones; roughly 86% are singletons. This material consisted of peripheral blood, taken 28 days after the second dose of the MenACWY control vaccine. The receptors here all came from an adult who received the MenACWY meningococcal vaccine as a control.

This clone was found a few times. The genes are TRBV30 and TRBJ1-5; 11 bases are a match to TRBD1. The CDR3 loop spans 15 amino acids. Germline lookup yields CDR1 GTSNPN and CDR2 SVGIG (reference sequence). The junction had 6 bases not matched to a gene; V was cut back by 3 bases and J by 5 bases. In nucleotides, the CDR3 is TGTGCCTGGAGCCACGGGGGACAGGGGGATCAGCCCCAGCATTTT. Encoded protein: CAWSHGGQGDQPQHF.

The V and J genes are TRBV7-2 and TRBJ1-5; 11 nucleotides agree with TRBD1. The CDR3 is made up of 18 amino acids. V trimming: 2 bases; J trimming: 2 bases; junction bases outside the gene matches: 8. The germline V gene encodes CDR1 SGHTA and CDR2 FQGNSA. The CDR3 DNA is TGTGCCAGCAGCTTACCGGGACAGGGGGGAGAGGGCAATCAGCCCCAGCATTTT. It yields the protein CASSLPGQGGEGNQPQHF.

The CDR3 region is CASSPKRGSHRRDTQYF. The CDR3 DNA is TGTGCCAGCTCACCGAAAAGGGGTAGCCATCGTCGTGATACGCAGTATTTT. This rearrangement joins TRBV18 to TRBJ2-3; TRBD1 is a possible D gene (5 bases). The ends were cut back, 3 bases at V and 6 bases at J, with 22 bases in the middle. The CDR3 has 17 amino acids. Per the germline V gene, CDR1 is KGHSH and CDR2 is LQKENI.

The V and J genes are TRBV6-5 and TRBJ2-7, with 10 bases lining up with TRBD2. CDR3 length equals 14 residues. Per germline, CDR1 MNHEY and CDR2 SVGAGI. The V gene end was trimmed by 2 bases and the J gene end by 5 bases; junction bases not matched to a gene: 3. DNA of the CDR3: TGTGCCAGCAGTTACCTTGGACTAGCGGACGAGCAGTACTTC. Translation: CASSYLGLADEQYF.

The chain combines TRBV27 with TRBJ1-1; TRBD1 matches 11 bases. Germline V gene lookup returns CDR1 MNHEY and CDR2 SMNVEV (reference sequence). This CDR3 is 15 amino acids long. V trimming: 3 bases; J trimming: 11 bases; junction bases outside the gene matches: 11. CDR3 coding DNA: TGTGCCAGCAGTTTCGGACAGGGGGCGTTGGGGGCGGCTTTCTTT. Its protein product is CASSFGQGALGAAFF.

V gene TRBV7-2 combines with J gene TRBJ2-7, with D hard to call. V was clipped by 5 bases and J by 7 bases, with 21 bases between them. This CDR3 spans 15 amino acids. Germline CDR1 and CDR2: SGHTA and FQGNSA. The CDR3 DNA sequence: TGTGCCAGCAGCACCCGTGGAGACGACCTTTTGGAGCAGTACTTC. This codes for CASSTRGDDLLEQYF.

The chain employs TRBV3-1 (or the pseudogene TRBV3-2) and TRBJ2-7; the D is unclear. V lost 4 bases and J 2 bases, leaving 9 bases between the germline ends. The germline V gene encodes CDR1 LGHDT and CDR2 YNNKEL (reference sequence). This CDR3 has 13 residues. CDR3 bases: TGTGCCAGCAGCCCGCCTGGCACCTACGAGCAGTACTTC. This gives the protein CASSPPGTYEQYF.